This T cell receptor (beta chain) was identified in a study of T cell changes during pregnancy in multiple sclerosis. Assay: immunoSEQ multiplex PCR; the TCRdb copy retains only in-frame clones and omits some. The repertoire holds approximately 44,000 clones, with roughly 92% as singletons. This CDR3 spans 15 amino acids. The germline gives CDR1 SGHAT, CDR2 FQNNGV. V lost 7 bases and J 4 bases, leaving 17 bases between the germline ends. The receptor comes from a female donor with multiple sclerosis, enrolled in a pregnancy study. The sample consisted of CD4+ T cells from peripheral blood mononuclear cells, taken in the first trimester of pregnancy. The chain couples TRBV11-2 to TRBJ2-1; D gene unclear. CDR3 protein: CASTTDSHRYNEQFF. The CDR3 DNA reads TGTGCCAGCACCACCGATTCCCATCGGTACAATGAGCAGTTCTTC.